The clone carrying this T cell receptor beta chain is medium-sized. Its antigen is currently unknown. This record comes from a study of T cells after posttransplantation cyclophosphamide. Study-level findings and limits: Later blood repertoires were often dominated by clones from the donor CD8+ memory compartment. Recipient CMV seropositivity and CMV reactivation strongly tracked TRB clonality.

Method: immunoSEQ multiplex PCR; TCRdb's copy keeps in-frame clones and lacks some. The table has 15,000 to 17,000 clones, approximately 84% seen once. The CDR3 consists of 16 residues. V lost 4 bases to trimming and J lost 7 bases; unmatched junction nucleotides: 12. Looked up from germline, CDR1 is PRHDT and CDR2 is FYEKMQ (reference sequence). Sampled 1 year posttransplant, controls received myeloablative marrow transplants, methotrexate and a calcineurin inhibitor. The source material was PBMCs, sampled roughly 57 weeks after allogeneic stem cell transplant with calcineurin inhibitor and methotrexate. The TCR comes from a male patient aged 18-30 years who received an allogeneic stem cell transplant from a related donor, was CMV-positive, and had no GVHD. T cells may partly derive from the graft donor. V is TRBV13 and J is TRBJ2-2, with 7 bases matching TRBD2. For the CDR3, the DNA is TGTGCCAGCAGCTCCTTAAGGCCTAGCGGAGGCGGGGAGCTGTTTTTT. It encodes CASSSLRPSGGGELFF.